This TCR beta chain was sequenced in a study of beta chain features in type 1 diabetes (dated by TCRdb to 2016 to 2019). For the study in its entirety: Patients and healthy donors did not differ in mean age, gender distribution, total cell number or subset yield. The study compared the TCRB repertoires of sorted circulating CD4+ T cell subsets in recently diagnosed type 1 diabetes patients with those in matched healthy donors. Regulatory and stem cell-like memory subsets were obtained from only 8 patients and about eight healthy donors, while naive and central memory subsets were obtained from all 30 or so donors. A total of about 99,000,000 sorted cells were examined across all samples, and RNA yield correlated strongly with the number of cells per subset.

A single peripheral blood draw of about 120 mL on average was collected from each donor into heparinised tubes. A BD FACSAria II and a panel including CD45RO, CCR7, CD25, CD127, CD95 and CD27 were used to sort naive, central memory, regulatory and stem cell-like memory CD4+ T cells. Purity was above 95% for every sorted population. Right away, PBMCs were isolated by Lymphoprep density gradient centrifugation and were stained directly, with no culture step. To minimize batch effects, samples were stained and sorted in pairs, one healthy donor with one patient per experiment. As encoded in the germline V gene, CDR1 is SNHLY while CDR2 is FYNNEI. Including cysteine and phenylalanine, the CDR3 has 14 amino acids. Kept here is only the CDR3 DNA, which spans 42 bases and is read in frame from base 1. Trimming removed 6 bases from V and 2 bases from J; the gene matches leave 7 bases unexplained. The entire amount of isolated RNA was reverse transcribed using the High Capacity cDNA Reverse Transcription Kit, so the sequenced TCRB transcripts were expressed ones. Naive, central memory and regulatory T cell samples underwent deep immunoSEQ sequencing, averaging about 3.57 million total reads per sample. After sorted cells were lysed in RLT buffer, RNA was extracted with DNase-treated RNeasy Micro or Mini kits, with the choice depending on cell number. Each cell subset was processed on its own to prevent cross-contamination, while patient and healthy donor samples were processed together. The immunoSEQ multiplex PCR was used to amplify TCRB sequences from cDNA, generating 87-bp fragments that spanned the CDR3 region. Sequencing of the amplicons was done on the Illumina HiSeq platform. On the study's bioinformatics: PCR bias was computationally corrected using synthetic template baselines, reads within Hamming distance 2 were collapsed, and singletons that could not be merged were discarded. Reads were aligned against IMGT so that V, D and J genes, CDR3 length and insertions or deletions at six rearrangement sites could be assigned. Clonotype counts were normalized to sorted cell number within each subset before computing true diversity and Gini coefficients with the tcR R package. Repertoire sharing was quantified using the overlap coefficient calculated on TCRB nucleotide sequences. As a proxy for the pre-selection repertoire, out-of-frame TCRB sequences from naive cells were analyzed. Not all clones reach the TCRdb copy of this immuneACCESS table, which keeps in-frame sequences only. Checked studies attribute under half of the gap to unresolved V genes and leave the rest unexplained. V, J and clone size are those of that table, while D and trimming were read from the DNA. Across this sample there are around 150,000 clones, with around 63% seen only once. In total, the top ten clones hold about 0.091% of the sample.

Turning to this clone: Its antigen remains unidentified. No base qualities exist here, and no much larger clone lies one base off it.

What the research found in general, with its limitations: Shorter templates might be favored by PCR, yet because patient and control samples were amplified and corrected together, any such skew would affect both groups equally. Naive, central memory and regulatory TCRB repertoires appeared to be more alike among patients than among healthy donors. Sequencing cDNA rather than genomic DNA could over-represent highly expressing activated cells, although activation and CD3 levels did not differ between groups. Because small numbers of individuals were included in the HLA sub-analyses, any influence of HLA type on TCRB rearrangement was left unresolved. In all four CD4+ subsets, TCRB CDR3 length was moderately but significantly shorter in type 1 diabetes patients. Patients with type 1 diabetes made fewer insertions and deleted more nucleotides at VDJ recombination sites, implying thymic rearrangement abnormalities.

This clonotype originated in a man aged 30-40 years with type 1 diabetes. This receptor chain uses TRBV2 and TRBJ2-7, with TRBD1 identical over 7 junction bases. Sequencing was carried out using naive CD4+ T cells from blood. The cell subset or site label of this sample denotes: true naive CD4+ T cells. The CDR3 corresponds to CASSGTVSPYEQYF. The nucleotides read TGTGCCAGCAGCGGGACAGTATCCCCCTACGAGCAGTACTTC. The entire variable domain, with the stretches around the CDR3 drawn from the reference TRBV2 and TRBJ2-7 proteins, is EPEVTQTPSHQVTQMGQEVILRCVPISNHLYFYWYRQILGQKVEFLVSFYNNEISEKSEIFDDQFSVERPDGSNFTLKIRSTKLEDSAMYFCASSGTVSPYEQYFGPGTRLTVT.